Included here is one TCR beta chain sequence, with context. Its antigen is still unknown. With 60 Vbeta and 13 Jbeta primers, the PCR was carried out. Profiled with immunoSEQ multiplex PCR; TCRdb holds only in-frame clones, not every one. The repertoire has around 130,000 clones, 8.5% to 9% of them found once; the top ten carry around 6%. This specimen belongs to a study of cytomegalovirus exposure and HLA in healthy donors. Study outcomes and limitations: The authors enumerated over 150 TCR beta chains as linked to cytomegalovirus. CMV serostatus was the sole immune exposure information available. Researchers reported in a later analysis that a missense DCLRE1C variant was tied to TCR beta V- and J-gene trimming. Later, TCR association rates were found to vary by HLA locus, highest for DRB1 and lowest for HLA-C.

This TCR was sampled from a woman aged 40 to 49 in good health and CMV-seropositive. Sequencing was carried out using PBMCs.

CDR3 sequence: CASSVGRQGNTEAFF. The CDR3, as DNA: TGTGCCAGCAGTGTCGGGCGACAGGGGAACACTGAAGCTTTCTTT. The chain is built from TRBV2 and TRBJ1-1; TRBD1 agrees at 7 bases. After removal of 4 bases from V and 1 base from J, the junction contained 6 bases not matched to a gene. The CDR3 length is 15 residues. The V gene's germline CDR1 is SNHLY and CDR2 FYNNEI.